Presented here are 23 T cell receptor beta chains from one specimen sequenced in a study of CXCR3-negative and CXCR3-positive naive CD8 T cells (dated 2019 in TCRdb). Sequencing used a NextSeq 550. The Human TCR Profiling Kit (MiLaboratory) was used to prepare UMI-labeled 5' RACE TRB cDNA libraries. After the reads were reprocessed by TCRdb, one entry was made per CDR3 protein sequence, with no DNA. The sample's table lists a count of 45,000 to 60,000 distinct CDR3 sequences. Together, the top ten hold 20% to 25% of the sample. The sample taken for sequencing was memory CD8+ T cells from blood. The intended sense of this specimen's cell subset or site label: conventional CD8+ memory T cells (TMEM), sorted as controls. The receptors were gathered from a human donor in good health. Some clones in this sample may be carry-over from other donors' samples.

The chain joins TRBV7-9 to TRBJ2-7; no DNA is available, so the TRBD1 call from TCRdb remains unchecked. Germline V gene lookup returns CDR1 SEHNR and CDR2 FQNEAQ (reference sequence). The CDR3 is 15 residues long. CDR3 amino acids: CASSPYRESSYEQYF.

The chain links TRBV20-1 to TRBJ2-7. This CDR3 is 14 amino acids long. CDR1 is DFQATT and CDR2 is SNEGSKA in the germline V gene (reference sequence). CDR3 in amino acids: CSASRWEEVDEQYF.

V gene TRBV29-1 combines with J gene TRBJ2-1; TCRdb proposes TRBD1, but this gene call is untestable without DNA. Germline assignment: CDR1 SQVTM and CDR2 ANQGSEA. The CDR3 loop spans 15 amino acids. CDR3 protein: CSVESWTGADNEQFF.

V gene TRBV20-1 combines with J gene TRBJ2-7. CDR1 DFQATT and CDR2 SNEGSKA come from the germline V gene (reference sequence). This CDR3 comprises 11 residues. Here the CDR3 reads CSARGHREQYF.

J is TRBJ2-7 and V is TRBV4-1; the TRBD1 assignment by TCRdb is unverifiable without DNA. This CDR3 is built from 14 residues. The germline V gene has CDR1 MGHRA and CDR2 YSYEKL. This CDR3 is CASSRNRGTYEQYF.

The genes are TRBV28 and TRBJ2-1. The CDR3 runs to 16 residues. Per germline, CDR1 MDHEN and CDR2 SYDVKM. Here the CDR3 reads CASFLTRASSYNEQFF.

The chain links TRBV28 to TRBJ2-6; TCRdb's assignment of TRBD1 cannot be checked, as there is no DNA. CDR3 length: 18 residues. CDR1 is MDHEN and CDR2 is SYDVKM in the germline V gene. The CDR3 reads CASSPYTGSRTGANVLTF.

This clonotype shows up as medium-sized (0.01 to 0.1%) by frequency. V and J are TRBV28 and TRBJ2-6; TCRdb gives TRBD1 as the D gene, but with no DNA this cannot be confirmed. Germline V gene sequence: CDR1 MDHEN, CDR2 SYDVKM. CDR3 length equals 16 residues. The CDR3 spells CASSPGQPSGANVLTF.

The V and J genes are TRBV20-1 and TRBJ2-5; TCRdb gives TRBD1 as the D gene, but with no DNA this cannot be confirmed. Per the germline V gene, CDR1 is DFQATT and CDR2 is SNEGSKA (reference sequence). The CDR3 is 14 amino acids. The CDR3 is CSARVIDRQETQYF.

The V call is TRBV6-5, the J call TRBJ2-5; TCRdb's D call of TRBD1 is untestable without DNA. From germline, CDR1 is MNHEY and CDR2 SVGAGI. This CDR3 is built from 15 residues. CDR3 loop: CASTQRGQIKETQYF.

V gene TRBV11-3 combines with J gene TRBJ1-4. The germline CDR1 and CDR2 sequences are SGHNT and YENEEA. This CDR3 comprises 15 residues. CDR3 sequence: CASSFFTGADEKLFF. The full variable domain, completed using reference TRBV11-3 and TRBJ1-4, is EAGVVQSPRYKIIEKKQPVAFWCNPISGHNTLYWYLQNLGQGPELLIRYENEEAVDDSQLPKDRFSAERLKGVDSTLKIQPAELGDSAVYLCASSFFTGADEKLFFGSGTQLSVL.

V and J are TRBV28 and TRBJ2-3; TCRdb proposes TRBD1, but this gene call is untestable without DNA. The germline gives CDR1 MDHEN, CDR2 SYDVKM. This CDR3 has 17 amino acids. The CDR3 protein is CASSLSPGRPSTDTQYF.

V gene TRBV6-5 combines with J gene TRBJ2-4; TCRdb's assignment of TRBD2 cannot be checked, as there is no DNA. The length of the CDR3 is 15 residues. CDR1 is MNHEY, CDR2 SVGAGI, per germline. CDR3 amino acids: CASSYSSSGVNIQYF.

CDR3 amino acids: CASSESGSPKFF. The genes are TRBV10-2 and TRBJ2-1; TCRdb outputs TRBD1, but without DNA this stays unchecked. This CDR3 comprises 12 residues. CDR1 and CDR2 (germline): WSHSY, SAAADI.

J is TRBJ2-7 and V is TRBV7-3; no DNA is available, so the TRBD1 call from TCRdb remains unchecked. The CDR3 consists of 16 residues. Germline V gives CDR1 SGHTA, CDR2 FQGTGA. CDR3 sequence: CASSPTDRGAPYEQYF. Based on the CDR3 plus reference TRBV7-3 and TRBJ2-7, the full variable domain is GAGVSQTPSNKVTEKGKYVELRCDPISGHTALYWYRQSLGQGPEFLIYFQGTGAADDSGLPNDRFFAVRPEGSVSTLKIQRTERGDSAVYLCASSPTDRGAPYEQYFGPGTRLTVT.

This chain uses TRBV5-1 with TRBJ2-1; the D call from TCRdb, TRBD1, cannot be confirmed without DNA. The CDR3 covers 16 residues. The germline gives CDR1 SGHRS, CDR2 YFSETQ. CDR3 amino acids: CASRQAGTGSYNEQFF.

This CDR3 is CASRDRGLYNEQFF. J is TRBJ2-1 and V is TRBV7-8; TCRdb's D call of TRBD1 is untestable without DNA. Germline-derived CDR1 and CDR2 are SGHVS and FQNEAQ. The CDR3 contains 14 residues.

The CDR3 loop reads CASSLGAMVVTEAFF. The V and J genes are TRBV7-6 and TRBJ1-1. The CDR3 is 15 residues long. From germline, CDR1 is SGHVS and CDR2 FNYEAQ.

The gene calls are TRBV29-1 and TRBJ2-3. Germline CDR1 is SQVTM and CDR2 is ANQGSEA. The CDR3 covers 13 residues. The CDR3 loop reads CSVEGASTDTQYF.

This chain joins TRBV7-9 and TRBJ2-7; TCRdb indicates TRBD2, and absent DNA this call remains unverified. The CDR3 loop spans 15 amino acids. Germline lookup yields CDR1 SEHNR and CDR2 FQNEAQ (reference sequence). The CDR3 region is CASSYGPLTPYEQYF. Filled out from reference TRBV7-9 and TRBJ2-7, the complete variable domain reads DTGVSQNPRHKITKRGQNVTFRCDPISEHNRLYWYRQTLGQGPEFLTYFQNEAQLEKSRLLSDRFSAERPKGSFSTLEIQRTEQGDSAMYLCASSYGPLTPYEQYFGPGTRLTVT.

This sequence joins TRBV29-1 and TRBJ1-2. The length of the CDR3 is 14 residues. CDR1 and CDR2 (germline): SQVTM, ANQGSEA. The CDR3 sequence: CSASAGLGNYGYTF.

The J gene is TRBJ2-1, the V gene TRBV11-2; TCRdb indicates TRBD1, and absent DNA this call remains unverified. The CDR3 is 12 residues long. CDR1 SGHAT and CDR2 FQNNGV come from the germline V gene. The CDR3: CASSFTRGEQFF.

The V call is TRBV14, the J call TRBJ2-5. CDR1 is SGHDN and CDR2 is FVKESK in the germline V gene. This CDR3 spans 17 amino acids. This CDR3 is CASSQVWRLPDRETQYF.